Presented here are 5 T cell receptor beta chains from one specimen sequenced in a study of blood T cells in healthy people across ages. Then a second PCR, running roughly 6 to 11 cycles, was carried out with a sample-barcoded 5' primer and a J-beta primer mix. TCRdb reanalysed the 5' RACE reads using MiXCR and keeps one entry per CDR3 protein. The sample holds hundreds of thousands of distinct CDR3 sequences, roughly 56% seen once. Sequenced: blood. Every receptor here comes from a man aged 40-49 years in good health.

The V and J genes are TRBV20-1 and TRBJ1-2, with 9 nucleotides matching TRBD1. Germline V gene data show CDR1 as DFQATT and CDR2 as SNEGSKA (reference sequence). The CDR3 length is 16 residues. Unmatched junction bases numbered 8, after V lost 1 base and J lost 2 bases. CDR3 coding DNA: TGCAGTGCTAGAGTCATCTTACAGGGGGCGAACTATGGCTACACCTTC. It is translated as CSARVILQGANYGYTF.

The chain has TRBV7-2 and TRBJ2-1; 8 bases map to TRBD1. Germline loops: CDR1 SGHTA, CDR2 FQGNSA. V dropped 4 bases and J dropped 9; count of bases not matched to a gene: 5. CDR3 length equals 13 residues. The CDR3 protein is CASSSRQGSEQFF. The CDR3 DNA reads as TGTGCCAGCAGCTCACGACAGGGGAGTGAGCAGTTCTTC.

V and J are TRBV7-2 and TRBJ2-4; 12 nucleotides line up with TRBD1. Germline V gene data show CDR1 as SGHTA and CDR2 as FQGNSA. This CDR3 is built from 18 residues. The V segment lost 5 bases and the J segment 7 bases; nucleotides outside the gene matches: 15. The CDR3 reads CASSPGLGTGTGGNIQYF. The CDR3 DNA reads as TGTGCCAGCAGCCCTGGACTAGGGACCGGGACAGGGGGCAACATTCAGTACTTC.

This clonotype was seen a handful of times. The chain couples TRBV12-3 or TRBV12-4 to TRBJ2-7, with TRBD2 matching over 7 bases. This CDR3 spans 15 amino acids. Trimming at V came to 8 bases and at J to 3 bases, leaving 13 bases not matched to a gene. The CDR3 region has the DNA TGTGCCAGCGCCTTGGCACTAGCGAGAAACTACGAGCAGTACTTC. Protein sequence: CASALALARNYEQYF.

This sequence joins TRBV7-8 and TRBJ2-3; a possible D gene is TRBD1 (6 bases). Trimming removed 3 bases from V and 8 bases from J, with 15 bases in between. This CDR3 comprises 14 residues. Germline assignment: CDR1 SGHVS and CDR2 FQNEAQ. CDR3 in amino acids: CASSLETGLSTQYF. The DNA of the CDR3 is TGTGCCAGCAGCTTGGAAACAGGGCTTAGTACGCAGTATTTT.